The 30 T cell receptor beta chains below were found in one sample sequenced in a study of blood T cell repertoires in COVID-19. Using immunoSEQ multiplex PCR, the repertoire was profiled, and TCRdb retains in-frame clones only, with some absent. The table lists approximately 300,000 clones, roughly 87% of them singletons, with 2% to 2.5% in the top ten. Material: peripheral blood. These receptors were collected from a woman aged 45-60 years who had recovered from COVID-19.

The rearrangement uses TRBV5-1 and TRBJ2-7; TRBD1 agrees at 9 bases. CDR1 and CDR2 from the germline V gene are SGHRS and YFSETQ. The length of the CDR3 is 14 residues. J lost 3 bases, V lost 7 bases, and 8 bases had no gene match. The CDR3 loop reads CASGRTGVGYEQYF. CDR3 in DNA: TGCGCCAGCGGCAGGACAGGGGTTGGCTACGAGCAGTACTTC.

The chain recombines TRBV6-5 with TRBJ1-5, with 9 nucleotides matching TRBD1. Germline CDR1 and CDR2: MNHEY and SVGAGI. Trimming cost V 2 bases and J 7 bases; bases outside gene matches: 3. This CDR3 comprises 14 residues. CDR3 region: CASSYRTGDQPQHF. CDR3 coding DNA: TGTGCCAGCAGTTACCGGACAGGGGACCAGCCCCAGCATTTT.

The chain has TRBV20-1 and TRBJ2-7, with TRBD1 matching 9 bases. The CDR3 has 14 amino acids. Trimming took 3 bases from V and 7 from J; bases not matched to a gene: 10. Germline V lookup: CDR1 DFQATT, CDR2 SNEGSKA (reference sequence). The CDR3 reads CSASTGGLSGEQYF. The CDR3 DNA follows: TGCAGTGCTAGTACAGGGGGCCTATCGGGGGAGCAGTACTTC.

The gene calls are TRBV4-2 and TRBJ2-3; D gene uncertain. This CDR3 comprises 14 residues. CDR1 is LGHNA, CDR2 YNFKEQ, per germline. Deletions cut 5 bases from V and 1 base from J, with 10 bases between. CDR3 residues: CASSDRGGTDTQYF. CDR3 DNA sequence: TGTGCCAGCAGCGACCGCGGAGGCACAGATACGCAGTATTTT.

V and J are TRBV19 and TRBJ1-1, with TRBD1 matching over 7 bases. The CDR3 is 15 amino acids. The V gene end was trimmed by 3 bases and the J gene end by 1 base; junction bases not matched to a gene: 5. Germline V gene lookup returns CDR1 LNHDA and CDR2 SQIVND (reference sequence). The CDR3 DNA is TGTGCCAGTAGTATCAACAGGGGACCGAACACTGAAGCTTTCTTT. The encoded protein is CASSINRGPNTEAFF.

J is TRBJ2-1 and V is TRBV6-2 or TRBV6-3, with a possible D match to TRBD1 (5 bases). CDR1 and CDR2 from the germline V gene are MNHEY and SVGEGT. The CDR3 covers 16 residues. V lost 2 bases to trimming and J lost 6 bases, with 17 bases between them. The CDR3: CASSYAVLGAANEQFF. As DNA, the CDR3 is TGTGCCAGCAGTTACGCGGTTCTTGGGGCAGCCAATGAGCAGTTCTTC.

The chain has TRBV2 and TRBJ1-2; no firm D call. The CDR3 length is 12 residues. Trimming cost V 4 bases and J 0 bases, with 3 bases left between them. From germline, CDR1 is SNHLY and CDR2 FYNNEI. As DNA, the CDR3 is TGTGCCAGCAGTGCAGCTAACTATGGCTACACCTTC. It yields the protein CASSAANYGYTF.

The genes are TRBV9 and TRBJ2-2; 10 nucleotides align to TRBD2. Germline V gene data show CDR1 as SGDLS and CDR2 as YYNGEE. The ends lost 0 bases at V and 3 bases at J; junction bases unmatched: 5. The CDR3 covers 17 residues. The CDR3 coding sequence is TGTGCCAGCAGCGTAGTGGGTAGCGGGGGGTACACCGGGGAGCTGTTTTTT. This translates into CASSVVGSGGYTGELFF.

V is TRBV7-9 and J is TRBJ2-1; the match to TRBD1 covers 8 bases. The ends lost 7 bases at V and 3 bases at J; junction bases unmatched: 17. The CDR3 is 18 residues long. In germline, CDR1 is SEHNR, CDR2 FQNEAQ (reference sequence). CDR3 in amino acids: CASTTIRGPEMRYNEQFF. CDR3 in DNA: TGTGCCAGCACGACCATCAGGGGGCCAGAAATGCGCTACAATGAGCAGTTCTTC.

This sequence joins TRBV19 and TRBJ2-5, with 8 bases matching TRBD1. The CDR3 is 13 amino acids. Germline V lookup: CDR1 LNHDA, CDR2 SQIVND (reference sequence). J lost 4 bases, V lost 5 bases, and 3 bases had no gene match. CDR3 in amino acids: CASSYQGAETQYF. For the CDR3, the DNA is TGTGCCAGTAGTTATCAGGGGGCAGAGACCCAGTACTTC.

The CDR3, as DNA: TGTGCCTGGAGTGTAGGACAGGCGGCGCGGTATTTT. It encodes CAWSVGQAARYF. The chain has TRBV30 and TRBJ2-3; 7 nucleotides match TRBD1. With 0 bases clipped from V and 14 bases from J, the junction kept 8 bases outside the gene matches. Per germline, CDR1 GTSNPN and CDR2 SVGIG (reference sequence). This CDR3 region has 12 residues.

V gene TRBV12-3 or TRBV12-4 combines with J gene TRBJ1-1, with D maybe TRBD1 (5 bases). This CDR3 region has 13 residues. V was shortened by 9 bases and J by 4 bases, with 15 bases between the two germline ends. CDR3 in amino acids: CASGAGPGTEAFF. CDR3 sequence (DNA): TGTGCCAGTGGGGCCGGGCCGGGCACTGAAGCTTTCTTT.

The chain employs TRBV7-2 and TRBJ2-7; a possible D gene is TRBD2 (6 bases). CDR1 SGHTA and CDR2 FQGNSA come from the germline V gene. The CDR3 has 15 residues. The V end was cut by 5 bases, the J end by 2 bases, with 16 bases between. CDR3 bases: TGTGCCAGCAGCAGAAATAGCGGTTCTACCTACGAGCAGTACTTC. Translated, it gives CASSRNSGSTYEQYF.

The chain links TRBV28 to TRBJ2-7; 7 bases fit TRBD1. V was pared by 5 bases and J by 5 bases, with 6 bases of the junction left unmatched. CDR1 and CDR2 from the germline V gene are MDHEN and SYDVKM. The CDR3 extends over 13 amino acids. This chain's CDR3 is CASSGGGQNEQYF. The DNA of the CDR3 is TGTGCCAGCAGTGGTGGGGGACAGAACGAGCAGTACTTC. Complete variable domain (other parts from reference TRBV28 and TRBJ2-7): DVKVTQSSRYLVKRTGEKVFLECVQDMDHENMFWYRQDPGLGLRLIYFSYDVKMKEKGDIPEGYSVSREKKERFSLILESASTNQTSMYLCASSGGGQNEQYFGPGTRLTVT.

The chain combines TRBV25-1 with TRBJ2-7, with D tentatively TRBD2 (5 bases). This CDR3 comprises 15 residues. Trimming removed 5 bases from V and 3 bases from J, with 17 bases in between. The germline V gene has CDR1 MGHDK and CDR2 SYGVNS. This CDR3 reads CASSIRLGSLYEQYF. CDR3 bases: TGTGCCAGCAGTATCCGCCTTGGGAGCCTCTACGAGCAGTACTTC.

V usage is TRBV2 and J usage is TRBJ1-5; 8 bases fit TRBD1. With 5 bases clipped from V and 6 bases from J, the junction kept 6 bases outside the gene matches. Germline V CDR1 and CDR2: SNHLY, FYNNEI. This CDR3 has 14 amino acids. The CDR3 DNA is TGTGCCAGCAGTCAGACAGGGGAGGTTCAGCCCCAGCATTTT. This codes for CASSQTGEVQPQHF.

V usage is TRBV5-5 and J usage is TRBJ1-2; TRBD1 agrees at 7 bases. Germline assignment: CDR1 SGHKS and CDR2 YYEKEE (reference sequence). With V trimmed by 4 bases and J by 8 bases, 8 bases remained unmatched. The CDR3 length is 13 residues. CDR3 in amino acids: CASSVPRDSGYTF. The CDR3 DNA sequence: TGTGCCAGCAGCGTACCCCGGGACAGCGGCTACACCTTC.

The chain employs TRBV7-2 and TRBJ1-1; D possibly corresponds to TRBD1 (6 bases). The V gene's germline CDR1 is SGHTA and CDR2 FQGNSA. The CDR3 totals 14 residues. With 6 bases removed from V and 1 base from J, the gap between germline ends came to 12 bases. In DNA form, the CDR3 reads TGTGCCAGCAGACGAGAGACAGGGAACACTGAAGCTTTCTTT. Translation gives CASRRETGNTEAFF.

The rearrangement uses TRBV15 and TRBJ2-5, with D possibly matching TRBD2 (5 bases). The V gene lost 1 base and the J gene lost 5 bases, with 14 bases spanning the gap. Germline V gives CDR1 LNHNV, CDR2 YYDKDF (reference sequence). The CDR3 sequence is 15 residues long. DNA of the CDR3: TGTGCCACCAGCAGAGCCCCACTAGTTGTGGAGACCCAGTACTTC. Protein: CATSRAPLVVETQYF.

This sequence joins TRBV5-1 and TRBJ2-7, with 7 bases identical to TRBD1. Germline CDR1 and CDR2: SGHRS and YFSETQ. V was clipped by 4 bases and J by 1 base; unmatched bases: 5. The CDR3 totals 14 residues. The CDR3 DNA sequence: TGCGCCAGCAGCCGAAGGGACAGTTCCTACGAGCAGTACTTC. Residues: CASSRRDSSYEQYF.

This rearrangement joins TRBV5-6 to TRBJ2-6; D not certain. The germline V gene has CDR1 SGHDT and CDR2 YYEEEE. This CDR3 has 16 amino acids. The ends were cut back, 4 bases at V and 0 bases at J, with 11 bases in the middle. CDR3 sequence reads: CASSPVADSGANVLTF. The CDR3 nucleotides are TGTGCCAGCAGCCCCGTTGCGGACTCTGGGGCCAACGTCCTGACTTTC.

V and J are TRBV3-1 (or the pseudogene TRBV3-2) and TRBJ2-1; 13 bases line up with TRBD2. V lost 3 bases to trimming and J lost 1 base; unmatched junction nucleotides: 3. The CDR3 is 17 amino acids. Germline V gene lookup returns CDR1 LGHDT and CDR2 YNNKEL (reference sequence). The CDR3, as DNA: TGTGCCAGCAGCCAGGGACTAGCGGGACCGTCCTACAATGAGCAGTTCTTC. Protein product: CASSQGLAGPSYNEQFF.

This clone showed up just a few times. The V gene is TRBV29-1, the J gene TRBJ2-3; 8 nucleotides align to TRBD2. This CDR3 contains 15 residues. Germline loops: CDR1 SQVTM, CDR2 ANQGSEA. V dropped 1 base and J dropped 2; count of bases not matched to a gene: 5. This chain's CDR3 is CSVEGGSGITDTQYF. The CDR3 DNA is TGCAGCGTTGAAGGGGGTAGCGGGATCACAGATACGCAGTATTTT.

The gene calls are TRBV30 and TRBJ2-1; D gene ambiguous. Germline assignment: CDR1 GTSNPN and CDR2 SVGIG (reference sequence). The CDR3 is 12 residues long. The V and J ends lost 7 bases and 6 bases respectively, with 13 bases between them. The DNA for the CDR3 is TGTGCCTTCGGCCCTAGTACCAATGAGCAGTTCTTC. Its protein product is CAFGPSTNEQFF.

The CDR3 sequence is CASIPGADNSPLHF. The CDR3 DNA is TGTGCCAGCATCCCAGGGGCGGATAATTCACCCCTCCACTTT. This chain uses TRBV3-1 (or the pseudogene TRBV3-2) with TRBJ1-6; D may be TRBD1 (6 bases). The ends were cut back, 7 bases at V and 5 bases at J, with 12 bases in the middle. CDR3 length equals 14 residues. Germline V CDR1 and CDR2: LGHDT, YNNKEL (reference sequence).

The rearrangement uses TRBV5-1 and TRBJ2-7, with D possibly being TRBD2 (7 bases). The germline CDR1 and CDR2 sequences are SGHRS and YFSETQ. The CDR3 extends over 15 amino acids. Trimming cost V 5 bases and J 6 bases, with 21 bases left between them. The CDR3 bases are TGCGCCAGCAGTTGGGGGGGCGCTAGTGGCGCCGAGCAGTACTTC. Its translation is CASSWGGASGAEQYF.

The V gene is TRBV11-1, the J gene TRBJ2-7; TRBD2 matches 12 bases. Germline trimming cut 4 bases from V and 3 bases from J; bases unmatched to any gene: 4. This CDR3 comprises 15 residues. CDR1 SGHAT and CDR2 FQDESV come from the germline V gene (reference sequence). Here the CDR3 DNA reads TGTGCCAGCAGCTACCTAGCGGGGGGGGTCTACGAGCAGTACTTC. Encoded protein: CASSYLAGGVYEQYF.

V gene TRBV6-5 combines with J gene TRBJ1-1, with 7 bases identical to TRBD1. The CDR3 runs to 13 residues. Trimming at V came to 7 bases and at J to 0 bases, leaving 2 bases not matched to a gene. Germline-derived CDR1 and CDR2 are MNHEY and SVGAGI. Here the CDR3 reads CASTRGVNTEAFF. CDR3 nucleotide sequence: TGTGCCAGCACCAGGGGGGTGAACACTGAAGCTTTCTTT.

CDR3 loop: CASSSVDRRISGNTIYF. CDR3 nucleotides: TGTGCCAGCAGCTCCGTCGACAGGAGGATCTCTGGAAACACCATATATTTT. This sequence joins TRBV7-9 and TRBJ1-3; the D gene is possibly TRBD1 (6 bases). Trimming took 4 bases from V and 0 from J, leaving 16 bases between them. The CDR3 loop spans 17 amino acids. Germline V CDR1 and CDR2: SEHNR, FQNEAQ (reference sequence). The variable domain in full, with the rest retrieved from reference TRBV7-9 and TRBJ1-3, is DTGVSQNPRHKITKRGQNVTFRCDPISEHNRLYWYRQTLGQGPEFLTYFQNEAQLEKSRLLSDRFSAERPKGSFSTLEIQRTEQGDSAMYLCASSSVDRRISGNTIYFGEGSWLTVV.

The gene calls are TRBV6-5 and TRBJ2-5; 12 bases agree with TRBD2. The CDR3 contains 15 residues. Germline loops: CDR1 MNHEY, CDR2 SVGAGI. Trimming cost V 1 base and J 5 bases; bases outside gene matches: 2. The DNA for the CDR3 is TGTGCCAGCAGTTACTGGACTAGCGGGACGGAGACCCAGTACTTC. As protein: CASSYWTSGTETQYF.